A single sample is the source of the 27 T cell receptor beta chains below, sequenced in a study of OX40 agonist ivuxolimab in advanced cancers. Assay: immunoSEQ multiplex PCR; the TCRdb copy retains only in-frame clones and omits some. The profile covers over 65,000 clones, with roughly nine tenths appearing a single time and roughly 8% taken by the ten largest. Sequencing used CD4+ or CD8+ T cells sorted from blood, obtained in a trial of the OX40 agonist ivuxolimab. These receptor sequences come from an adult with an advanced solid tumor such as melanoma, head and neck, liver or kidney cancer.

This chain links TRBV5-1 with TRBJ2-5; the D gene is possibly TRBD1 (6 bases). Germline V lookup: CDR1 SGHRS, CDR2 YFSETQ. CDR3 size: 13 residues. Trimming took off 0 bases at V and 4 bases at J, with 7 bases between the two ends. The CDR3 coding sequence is TGCGCCAGCAGCTTGGTAGGGGGAGAGACCCAGTACTTC. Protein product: CASSLVGGETQYF.

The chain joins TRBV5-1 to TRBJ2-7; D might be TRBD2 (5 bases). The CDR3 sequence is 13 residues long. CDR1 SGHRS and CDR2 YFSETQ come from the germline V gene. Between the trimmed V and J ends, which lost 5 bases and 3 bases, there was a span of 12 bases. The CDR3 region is CASRRALDYEQYF. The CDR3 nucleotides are TGCGCCAGCAGGAGGGCGTTGGACTACGAGCAGTACTTC. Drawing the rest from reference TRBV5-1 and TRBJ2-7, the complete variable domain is KAGVTQTPRYLIKTRGQQVTLSCSPISGHRSVSWYQQTPGQGLQFLFEYFSETQRNKGNFPGRFSGRQFSNSRSEMNVSTLELGDSALYLCASRRALDYEQYFGPGTRLTVT.

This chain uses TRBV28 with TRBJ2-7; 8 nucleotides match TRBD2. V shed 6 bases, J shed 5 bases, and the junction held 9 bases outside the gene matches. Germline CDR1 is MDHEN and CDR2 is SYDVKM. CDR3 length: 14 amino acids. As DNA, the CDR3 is TGTGCCAGCAGAGCCGGGACTAGGGCCCACGAGCAGTACTTC. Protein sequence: CASRAGTRAHEQYF.

Here the CDR3 reads CATKVGGTDTQYF. Written as DNA, the CDR3 is TGCGCCACGAAGGTGGGAGGCACAGATACGCAGTATTTT. The chain is built from TRBV5-1 and TRBJ2-3, with a tentative D call TRBD2 (5 bases). Germline assignment: CDR1 SGHRS and CDR2 YFSETQ. V was shortened by 9 bases and J by 1 base, with 12 bases between the two germline ends. This CDR3 contains 13 residues.

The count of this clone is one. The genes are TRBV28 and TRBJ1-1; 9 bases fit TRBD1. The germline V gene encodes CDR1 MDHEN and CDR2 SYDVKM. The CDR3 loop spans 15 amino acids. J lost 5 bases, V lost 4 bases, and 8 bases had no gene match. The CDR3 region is CASSSHRDRETEAFF. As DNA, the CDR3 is TGTGCCAGCAGTTCGCACCGGGACAGGGAGACTGAAGCTTTCTTT.

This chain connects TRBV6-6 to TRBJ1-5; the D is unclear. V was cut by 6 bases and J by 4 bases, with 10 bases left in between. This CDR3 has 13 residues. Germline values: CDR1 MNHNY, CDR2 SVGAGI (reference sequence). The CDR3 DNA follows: TGTGCCAGCAGACCGGACGGGAATCAGCCCCAGCATTTT. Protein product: CASRPDGNQPQHF.

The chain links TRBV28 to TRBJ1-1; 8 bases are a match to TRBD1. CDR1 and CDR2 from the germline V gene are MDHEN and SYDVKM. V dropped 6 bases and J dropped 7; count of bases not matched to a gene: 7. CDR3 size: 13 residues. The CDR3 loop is CASSPTDRGEAFF. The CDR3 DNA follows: TGTGCCAGCAGCCCAACCGACAGGGGTGAAGCTTTCTTT.

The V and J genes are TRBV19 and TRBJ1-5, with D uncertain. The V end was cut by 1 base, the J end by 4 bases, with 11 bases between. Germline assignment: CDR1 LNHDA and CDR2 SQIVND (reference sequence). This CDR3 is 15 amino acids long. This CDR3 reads CASSIGRGPNQPQHF. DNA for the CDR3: TGTGCCAGTAGTATAGGTCGCGGGCCAAATCAGCCCCAGCATTTT.

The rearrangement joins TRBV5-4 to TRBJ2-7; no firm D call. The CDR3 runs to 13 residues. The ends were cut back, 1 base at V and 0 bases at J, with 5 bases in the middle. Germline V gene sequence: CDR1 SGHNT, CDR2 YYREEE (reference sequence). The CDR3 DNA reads TGTGCCAGCAGCTTGATTCTCTCCTACGAGCAGTACTTC. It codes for CASSLILSYEQYF.

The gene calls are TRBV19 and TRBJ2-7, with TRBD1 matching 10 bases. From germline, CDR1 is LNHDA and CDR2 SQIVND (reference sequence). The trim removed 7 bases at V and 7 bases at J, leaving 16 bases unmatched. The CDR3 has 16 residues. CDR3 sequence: CASNPTGTGALDEQYF. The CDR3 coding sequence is TGTGCCAGTAATCCCACCGGGACAGGGGCCCTGGATGAGCAGTACTTC.

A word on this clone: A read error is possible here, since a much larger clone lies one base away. The CDR3 DNA follows: TGTGCCAGCAGCTTGGGACAAAGCTCTGGAAACACCATATATTTT. Its protein product is CASSLGQSSGNTIYF. This chain joins TRBV11-1 and TRBJ1-3; possibly TRBD1 for D (6 bases). The V end lost 3 bases, the J end lost 0 bases, and 9 bases lay between the germline ends. The CDR3 spans 15 residues. Germline CDR1 SGHAT, CDR2 FQDESV (reference sequence).

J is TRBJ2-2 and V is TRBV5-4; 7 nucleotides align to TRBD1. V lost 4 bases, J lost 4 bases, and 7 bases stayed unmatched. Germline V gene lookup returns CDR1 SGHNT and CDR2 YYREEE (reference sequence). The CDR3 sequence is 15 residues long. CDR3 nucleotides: TGTGCCAGCAGCCCAGGACAGGTTGTCACCGGGGAGCTGTTTTTT. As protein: CASSPGQVVTGELFF.

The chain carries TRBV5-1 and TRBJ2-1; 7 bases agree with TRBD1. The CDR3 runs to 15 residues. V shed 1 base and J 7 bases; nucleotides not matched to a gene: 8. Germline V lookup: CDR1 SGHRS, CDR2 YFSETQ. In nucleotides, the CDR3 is TGCGCCAGCAGCTTGATGACAGGGATAGGGAATGAGCAGTTCTTC. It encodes CASSLMTGIGNEQFF.

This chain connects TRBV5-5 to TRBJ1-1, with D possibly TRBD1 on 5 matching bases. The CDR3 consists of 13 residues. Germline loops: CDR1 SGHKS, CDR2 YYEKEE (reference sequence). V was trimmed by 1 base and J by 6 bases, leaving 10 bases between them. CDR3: CASSLTGLPEAFF. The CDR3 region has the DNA TGTGCCAGCAGCTTGACGGGGCTCCCTGAAGCTTTCTTT. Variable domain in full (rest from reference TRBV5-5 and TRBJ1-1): DAGVTQSPTHLIKTRGQQVTLRCSPISGHKSVSWYQQVLGQGPQFIFQYYEKEERGRGNFPDRFSARQFPNYSSELNVNALLLGDSALYLCASSLTGLPEAFFGQGTRLTVV.

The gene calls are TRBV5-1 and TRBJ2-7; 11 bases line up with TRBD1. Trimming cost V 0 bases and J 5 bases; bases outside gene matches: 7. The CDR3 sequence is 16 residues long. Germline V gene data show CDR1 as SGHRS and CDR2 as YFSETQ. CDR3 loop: CASSLVGTGGLNEQYF. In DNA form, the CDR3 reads TGCGCCAGCAGCTTGGTTGGGACAGGGGGACTCAACGAGCAGTACTTC.

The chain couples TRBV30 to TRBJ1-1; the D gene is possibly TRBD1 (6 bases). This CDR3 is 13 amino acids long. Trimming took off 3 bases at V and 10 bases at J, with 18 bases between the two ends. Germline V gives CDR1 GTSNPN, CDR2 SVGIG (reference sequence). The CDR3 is CAWSLTGKDGAFF. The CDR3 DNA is TGTGCCTGGAGCCTCACAGGGAAGGACGGAGCTTTCTTT.

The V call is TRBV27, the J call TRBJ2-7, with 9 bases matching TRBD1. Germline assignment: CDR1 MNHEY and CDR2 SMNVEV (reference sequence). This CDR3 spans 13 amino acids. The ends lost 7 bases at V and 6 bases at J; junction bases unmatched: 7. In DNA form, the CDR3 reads TGTGCCAGCAAACTACGGACAGGGGCCGAGCAGTACTTC. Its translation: CASKLRTGAEQYF.

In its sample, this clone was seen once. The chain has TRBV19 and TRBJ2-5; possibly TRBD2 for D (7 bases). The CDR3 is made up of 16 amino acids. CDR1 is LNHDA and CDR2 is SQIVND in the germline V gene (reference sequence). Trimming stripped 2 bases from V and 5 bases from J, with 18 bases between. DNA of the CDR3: TGTGCCAGTAGTATACAGCTTGGGGGGGCTGTCGAGACCCAGTACTTC. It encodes CASSIQLGGAVETQYF.

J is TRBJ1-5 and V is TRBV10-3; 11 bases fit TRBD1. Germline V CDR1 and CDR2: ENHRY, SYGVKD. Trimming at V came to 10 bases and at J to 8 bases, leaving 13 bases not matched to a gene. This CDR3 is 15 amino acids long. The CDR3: CATMAGTGGFKPQHF. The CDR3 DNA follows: TGTGCCACCATGGCCGGGACAGGGGGATTTAAGCCCCAGCATTTT.

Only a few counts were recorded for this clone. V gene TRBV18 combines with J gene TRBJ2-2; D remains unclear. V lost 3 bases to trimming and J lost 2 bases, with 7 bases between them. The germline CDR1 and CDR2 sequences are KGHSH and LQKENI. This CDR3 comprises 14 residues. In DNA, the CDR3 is TGTGCCAGCTCACCGCAGACCAACACCGGGGAGCTGTTTTTT. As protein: CASSPQTNTGELFF. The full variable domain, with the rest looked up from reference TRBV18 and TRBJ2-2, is NAGVMQNPRHLVRRRGQEARLRCSPMKGHSHVYWYRQLPEEGLKFMVYLQKENIIDESGMPKERFSAEFPKEGPSILRIQQVVRGDSAAYFCASSPQTNTGELFFGEGSRLTVL.

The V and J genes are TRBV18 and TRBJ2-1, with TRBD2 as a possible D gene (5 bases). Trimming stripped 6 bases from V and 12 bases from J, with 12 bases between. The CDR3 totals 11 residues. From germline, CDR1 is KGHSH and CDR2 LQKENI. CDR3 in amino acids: CASSVDGGQFF. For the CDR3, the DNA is TGTGCCAGCTCGGTGGACGGAGGGCAGTTCTTC.

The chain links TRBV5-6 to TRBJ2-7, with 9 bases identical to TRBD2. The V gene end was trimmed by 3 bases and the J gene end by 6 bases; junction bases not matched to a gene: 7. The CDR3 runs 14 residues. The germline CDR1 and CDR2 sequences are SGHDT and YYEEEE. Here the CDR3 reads CASSYPGLASEQYF. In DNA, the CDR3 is TGTGCCAGCAGCTATCCGGGACTAGCTAGCGAGCAGTACTTC.

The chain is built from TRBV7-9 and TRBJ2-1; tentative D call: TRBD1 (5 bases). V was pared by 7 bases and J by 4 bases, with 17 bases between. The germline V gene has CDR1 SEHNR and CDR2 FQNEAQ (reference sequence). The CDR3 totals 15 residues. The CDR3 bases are TGTGCCAGCACAGGGTTCGAAGCACAGTACAATGAGCAGTTCTTC. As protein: CASTGFEAQYNEQFF.

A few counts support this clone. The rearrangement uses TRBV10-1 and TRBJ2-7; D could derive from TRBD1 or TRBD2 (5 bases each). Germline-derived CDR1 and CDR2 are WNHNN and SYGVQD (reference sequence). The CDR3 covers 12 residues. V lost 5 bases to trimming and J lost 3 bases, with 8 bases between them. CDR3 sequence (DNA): TGCGCCAGCAGTCGGGACGGCTACGAGCAGTACTTC. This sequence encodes CASSRDGYEQYF.

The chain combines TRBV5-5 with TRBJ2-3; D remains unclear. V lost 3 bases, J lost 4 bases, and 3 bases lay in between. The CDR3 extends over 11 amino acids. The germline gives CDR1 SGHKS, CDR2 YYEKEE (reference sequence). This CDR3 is CASSYPDTQYF. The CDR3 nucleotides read TGTGCCAGCAGCTACCCAGATACGCAGTATTTT. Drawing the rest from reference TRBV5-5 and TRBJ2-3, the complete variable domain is DAGVTQSPTHLIKTRGQQVTLRCSPISGHKSVSWYQQVLGQGPQFIFQYYEKEERGRGNFPDRFSARQFPNYSSELNVNALLLGDSALYLCASSYPDTQYFGPGTRLTVL.

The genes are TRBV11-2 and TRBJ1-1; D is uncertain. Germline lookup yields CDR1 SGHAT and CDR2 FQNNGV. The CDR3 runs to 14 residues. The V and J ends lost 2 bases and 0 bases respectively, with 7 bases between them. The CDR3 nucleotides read TGTGCCAGCAGCTTAACTGGGATGAACACTGAAGCTTTCTTT. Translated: CASSLTGMNTEAFF.

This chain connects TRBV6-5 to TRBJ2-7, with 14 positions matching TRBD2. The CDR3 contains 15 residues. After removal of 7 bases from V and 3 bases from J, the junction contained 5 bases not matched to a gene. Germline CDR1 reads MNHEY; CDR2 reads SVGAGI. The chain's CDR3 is CASNPGTSGSYEQYF. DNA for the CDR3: TGTGCCAGCAATCCCGGGACTAGCGGGAGCTACGAGCAGTACTTC.